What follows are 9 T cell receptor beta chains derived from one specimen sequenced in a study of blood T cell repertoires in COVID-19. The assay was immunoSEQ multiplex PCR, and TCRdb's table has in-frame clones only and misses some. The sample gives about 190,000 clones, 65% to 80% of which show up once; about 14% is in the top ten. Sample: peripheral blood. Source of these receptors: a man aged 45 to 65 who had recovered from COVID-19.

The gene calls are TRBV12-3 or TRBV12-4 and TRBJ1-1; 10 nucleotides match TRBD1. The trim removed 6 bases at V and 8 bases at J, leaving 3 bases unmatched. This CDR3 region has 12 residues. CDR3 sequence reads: CASSWTGGEAFF. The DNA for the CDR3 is TGTGCCAGCAGCTGGACAGGGGGGGAAGCTTTCTTT.

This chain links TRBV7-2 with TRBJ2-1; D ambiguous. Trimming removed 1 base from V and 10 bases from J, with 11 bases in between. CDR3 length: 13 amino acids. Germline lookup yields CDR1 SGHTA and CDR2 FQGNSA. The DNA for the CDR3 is TGTGCCAGCAGCTTAGTTCTAGTAGGCGAGCAGTTCTTC. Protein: CASSLVLVGEQFF. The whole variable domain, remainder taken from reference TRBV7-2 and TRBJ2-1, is GAGVSQSPSNKVTEKGKDVELRCDPISGHTALYWYRQSLGQGLEFLIYFQGNSAPDKSGLPSDRFSAERTGGSVSTLTIQRTQQEDSAVYLCASSLVLVGEQFFGPGTRLTVL.

The CDR3 DNA follows: TGTGCCAGCAGCTTGGGACTAGCGGGAGATACGCAGTATTTT. Translated: CASSLGLAGDTQYF. This chain uses TRBV11-3 with TRBJ2-3, with 12 bases matching TRBD2. Losses at the gene ends were 3 bases for V and 5 bases for J; bases not matched to a gene: 0. The CDR3 runs 14 residues. Germline CDR1 is SGHNT and CDR2 is YENEEA. The entire variable domain, with the rest obtained from reference TRBV11-3 and TRBJ2-3, is as follows: EAGVVQSPRYKIIEKKQPVAFWCNPISGHNTLYWYLQNLGQGPELLIRYENEEAVDDSQLPKDRFSAERLKGVDSTLKIQPAELGDSAVYLCASSLGLAGDTQYFGPGTRLTVL.

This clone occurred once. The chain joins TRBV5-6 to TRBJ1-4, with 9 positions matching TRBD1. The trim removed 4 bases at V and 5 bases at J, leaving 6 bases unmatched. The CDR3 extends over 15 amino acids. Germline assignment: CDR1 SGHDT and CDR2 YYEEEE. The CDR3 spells CASSIPGQGNEKLFF. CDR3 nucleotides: TGTGCCAGCAGCATTCCCGGACAGGGGAATGAAAAACTGTTTTTT.

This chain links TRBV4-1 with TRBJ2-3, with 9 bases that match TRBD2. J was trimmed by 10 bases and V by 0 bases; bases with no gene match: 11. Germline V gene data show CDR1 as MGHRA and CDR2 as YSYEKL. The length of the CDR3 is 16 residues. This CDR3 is CASSQDGAGGYRAQYF. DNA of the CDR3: TGCGCCAGCAGCCAAGACGGAGCGGGAGGCTACCGGGCGCAGTATTTT.

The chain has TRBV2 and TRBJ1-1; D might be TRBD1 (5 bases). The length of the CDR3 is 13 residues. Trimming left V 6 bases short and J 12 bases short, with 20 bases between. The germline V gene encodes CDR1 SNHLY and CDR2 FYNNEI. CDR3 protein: CASREGGGKGPFF. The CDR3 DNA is TGTGCCAGCAGGGAGGGCGGGGGTAAGGGGCCTTTCTTT.

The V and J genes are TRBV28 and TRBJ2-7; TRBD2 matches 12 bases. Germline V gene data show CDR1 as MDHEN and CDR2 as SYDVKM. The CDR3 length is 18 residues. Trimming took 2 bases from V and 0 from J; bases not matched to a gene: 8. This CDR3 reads CASSLAWTSGTSSYEQYF. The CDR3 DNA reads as TGTGCCAGCAGTTTAGCGTGGACTAGCGGGACGAGCTCCTACGAGCAGTACTTC.

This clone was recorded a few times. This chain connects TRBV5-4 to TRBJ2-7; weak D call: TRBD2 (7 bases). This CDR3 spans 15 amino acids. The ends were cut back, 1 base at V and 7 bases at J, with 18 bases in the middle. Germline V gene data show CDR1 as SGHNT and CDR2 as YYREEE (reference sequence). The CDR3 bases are TGTGCCAGCAGCTTGTTCCCAACCGGGGGGCGTGAGCAGTACTTC. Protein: CASSLFPTGGREQYF.

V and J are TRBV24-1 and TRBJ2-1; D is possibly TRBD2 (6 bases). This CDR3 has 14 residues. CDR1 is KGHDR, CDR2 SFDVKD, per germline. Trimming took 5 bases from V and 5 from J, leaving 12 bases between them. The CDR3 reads CATSAAGFDNEQFF. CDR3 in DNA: TGTGCCACCAGTGCGGCGGGATTCGACAATGAGCAGTTCTTC.